These 16 T cell receptor beta chains were all obtained from the same sample, sequenced in a study of T cell responses to AZD1222 COVID-19 vaccine. This table comes from immunoSEQ multiplex PCR, and its TCRdb copy is limited to in-frame clones, with some not included. The data show about 110,000 clones, about 86% seen once. The sample consisted of peripheral blood, taken on day 0 of AZD1222 vaccination. The receptors derive from an adult in good health.

V and J are TRBV5-5 and TRBJ2-2; D is tentatively TRBD1 or TRBD2 (5 bases each). CDR1 is SGHKS, CDR2 YYEKEE, per germline (reference sequence). This CDR3 has 17 amino acids. V lost 4 bases to trimming and J lost 5 bases, with 21 bases between them. Here the CDR3 DNA reads TGTGCCAGCAGCCCCCTAGCTGACAGACTCCAGACCGGGGAGCTGTTTTTT. This encodes CASSPLADRLQTGELFF.

The chain has TRBV4-2 and TRBJ2-7; TRBD2 matches at 13 bases. The V segment lost 3 bases and the J segment 4 bases; nucleotides outside the gene matches: 9. Germline CDR1 LGHNA, CDR2 YNFKEQ. The CDR3 sequence is 17 residues long. The CDR3 DNA sequence: TGTGCCAGCAGCCATAGACTAGCGGGGGGCGCACGATACGAGCAGTACTTC. Its translation is CASSHRLAGGARYEQYF.

CDR3 sequence (DNA): TGTGCCTGGAGCCTAAGGTCGAGGGCAACTAATGAAAAACTGTTTTTT. Its translation is CAWSLRSRATNEKLFF. The chain has TRBV30 and TRBJ1-4; D gene unclear. This CDR3 comprises 16 residues. Between the trimmed V and J ends, which lost 3 bases and 0 bases, there was a span of 14 bases. The germline CDR1 and CDR2 sequences are GTSNPN and SVGIG (reference sequence).

This chain uses TRBV15 with TRBJ2-2; D ambiguous. There are 16 residues in the CDR3. Trimming pared 0 bases from V and 6 bases from J, leaving 14 bases between. Germline V lookup: CDR1 LNHNV, CDR2 YYDKDF (reference sequence). CDR3: CATSRERAKVAGELFF. CDR3 in DNA: TGTGCCACCAGCAGAGAAAGGGCTAAGGTGGCCGGGGAGCTGTTTTTT.

The chain employs TRBV4-3 and TRBJ1-4; tentative D call: TRBD1 (5 bases). V lost 6 bases and J 5 bases, leaving 10 bases between the germline ends. From germline, CDR1 is LGHNA and CDR2 YSLEER. CDR3 length: 13 amino acids. The CDR3 is CASSVGGNEKLFF. The CDR3 bases are TGCGCCAGCAGTGTGGGGGGGAATGAAAAACTGTTTTTT.

The V call is TRBV2, the J call TRBJ1-2; 9 bases map to TRBD1. CDR1 is SNHLY and CDR2 is FYNNEI in the germline V gene. Trimming took 4 bases from V and 8 from J; bases not matched to a gene: 11. The CDR3 contains 15 residues. CDR3 in DNA: TGTGCCAGCAGTGTTTTACAGGGGGCGCTTAAAGGCTACACCTTC. This translates into CASSVLQGALKGYTF. Together with reference TRBV2 and TRBJ1-2, the CDR3 gives the full variable domain: EPEVTQTPSHQVTQMGQEVILRCVPISNHLYFYWYRQILGQKVEFLVSFYNNEISEKSEIFDDQFSVERPDGSNFTLKIRSTKLEDSAMYFCASSVLQGALKGYTFGSGTRLTVV.

The chain is built from TRBV7-8 and TRBJ2-7; 11 bases are shared with TRBD2. CDR1 is SGHVS, CDR2 FQNEAQ, per germline. V was pared by 4 bases and J by 5 bases, with 10 bases of the junction left unmatched. The CDR3 spans 16 residues. The CDR3, as DNA: TGTGCCAGCAGCTCCAGAAGGGGACTAGCGGACCACGAGCAGTACTTC. Residues: CASSSRRGLADHEQYF.

The V and J genes are TRBV30 and TRBJ1-2; 9 bases line up with TRBD1. The CDR3 sequence is 12 residues long. In germline, CDR1 is GTSNPN, CDR2 SVGIG (reference sequence). J lost 3 bases, V lost 8 bases, and 4 bases had no gene match. Here the CDR3 DNA reads TGTGCCCTCCGGACAGGGGACTATGGCTACACCTTC. Amino acids: CALRTGDYGYTF.

The rearrangement uses TRBV7-9 and TRBJ1-5; D gene unclear. Germline V lookup: CDR1 SEHNR, CDR2 FQNEAQ (reference sequence). This CDR3 is 12 amino acids long. V was trimmed by 2 bases and J by 6 bases, leaving 5 bases between them. The CDR3 here is CASSLWRQPQHF. Here the CDR3 DNA reads TGTGCCAGCAGCTTATGGCGTCAGCCCCAGCATTTT.

The chain has TRBV7-9 and TRBJ1-1; D not certain. The length of the CDR3 is 14 residues. The germline gives CDR1 SEHNR, CDR2 FQNEAQ (reference sequence). V was trimmed by 1 base and J by 5 bases, leaving 11 bases between them. The CDR3 DNA follows: TGTGCCAGCAGCTTAGGATATACGGGGACTGAAGCTTTCTTT. Its protein is CASSLGYTGTEAFF.

V gene TRBV6-1 combines with J gene TRBJ1-5; D remains unclear. Germline V gives CDR1 MNHNS, CDR2 SASEGT. The CDR3 extends over 13 amino acids. Trimming removed 2 bases from V and 2 bases from J, with 4 bases in between. The chain's CDR3 is CASSEQGNQPQHF. Written as DNA, the CDR3 is TGTGCCAGCAGTGAACAGGGCAATCAGCCCCAGCATTTT.

The gene calls are TRBV12-3 or TRBV12-4 and TRBJ2-7, with D unresolved. V lost 3 bases and J lost 4, with 7 bases in between. The CDR3 is made up of 12 amino acids. The CDR3 DNA is TGTGCCAGCAGTTTGCGCGCTTACGAGCAGTACTTC. Encoded protein: CASSLRAYEQYF.

The V and J genes are TRBV28 and TRBJ2-1, with 14 bases lining up with TRBD2. Germline V gene sequence: CDR1 MDHEN, CDR2 SYDVKM. V lost 6 bases, J lost 8 bases, and 9 bases stayed unmatched. CDR3 length: 16 residues. DNA of the CDR3: TGTGCCAGCAGACAACAGACTAGCGGGGGGGCGGATGAGCAGTTCTTC. It yields the protein CASRQQTSGGADEQFF.

The chain uses TRBV3-1 (or the pseudogene TRBV3-2) and TRBJ1-1; weak D call: TRBD1 (6 bases). The CDR3 has 15 residues. Germline values: CDR1 LGHDT, CDR2 YNNKEL (reference sequence). V shed 0 bases and J shed 7 bases, with 15 bases lying between them. For the CDR3, the DNA is TGTGCCAGCAGCCAAGATTCGTCGGGGGCGGTTGAAGCTTTCTTT. Translation: CASSQDSSGAVEAFF.

The chain couples TRBV19 to TRBJ1-2; D unclear. There are 13 residues in the CDR3. From germline, CDR1 is LNHDA and CDR2 SQIVND (reference sequence). V lost 2 bases and J 7 bases, leaving 11 bases between the germline ends. CDR3 nucleotides: TGTGCCAGTAGTATACTAGGGTTCTCTGGCTACACCTTC. As protein: CASSILGFSGYTF.

The genes are TRBV6-5 and TRBJ1-6; TRBD1 matches at 7 bases. Germline assignment: CDR1 MNHEY and CDR2 SVGAGI. The CDR3 spans 15 residues. Losses at the gene ends were 2 bases for V and 7 bases for J; bases not matched to a gene: 5. In DNA form, the CDR3 reads TGTGCCAGCAGTTACGACGACAGGGAGAATTCACCCCTCCACTTT. This gives the protein CASSYDDRENSPLHF.